In this sample, the clone carrying this TCR beta chain turned up once. Measured with immunoSEQ multiplex PCR; TCRdb has only the in-frame clones, and not every one. This table holds 300,000 to 400,000 clones, under 95% found once. From germline, CDR1 is LGHNA and CDR2 YSLEER. The CDR3 runs 17 residues. V lost 5 bases and J lost 7; bases outside the gene matches: 15. These data are taken from a study of blood T cell repertoires in COVID-19. The sequence derives from a man in his fifties or sixties who had recovered from COVID-19. The chain links TRBV4-3 to TRBJ2-1, with TRBD2 identical over 9 bases. The specimen was PBMCs or T cells enriched from blood (not recorded which). Here the CDR3 DNA reads TGCGCCAGCAGCTCCGGGACTAGCACTACTCTGGGGAATGAGCAGTTCTTC. Amino acid sequence: CASSSGTSTTLGNEQFF.